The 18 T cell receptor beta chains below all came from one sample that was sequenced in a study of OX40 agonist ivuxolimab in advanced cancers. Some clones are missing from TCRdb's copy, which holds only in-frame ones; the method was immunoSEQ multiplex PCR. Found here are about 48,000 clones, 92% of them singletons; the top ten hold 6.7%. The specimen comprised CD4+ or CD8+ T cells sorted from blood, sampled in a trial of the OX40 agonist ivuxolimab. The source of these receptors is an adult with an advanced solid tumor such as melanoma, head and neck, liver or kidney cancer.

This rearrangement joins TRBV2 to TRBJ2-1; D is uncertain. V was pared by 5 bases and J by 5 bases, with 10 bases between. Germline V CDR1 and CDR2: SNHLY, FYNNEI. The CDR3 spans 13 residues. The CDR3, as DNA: TGTGCCAGCAGTCGTGACGGTGACAATGAGCAGTTCTTC. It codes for CASSRDGDNEQFF.

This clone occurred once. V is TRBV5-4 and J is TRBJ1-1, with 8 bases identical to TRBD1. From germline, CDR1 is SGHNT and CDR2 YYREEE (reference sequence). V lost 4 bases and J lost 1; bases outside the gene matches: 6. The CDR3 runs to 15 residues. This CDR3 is CASSQGQDQNTEAFF. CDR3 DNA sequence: TGTGCCAGCAGCCAGGGACAGGACCAGAACACTGAAGCTTTCTTT.

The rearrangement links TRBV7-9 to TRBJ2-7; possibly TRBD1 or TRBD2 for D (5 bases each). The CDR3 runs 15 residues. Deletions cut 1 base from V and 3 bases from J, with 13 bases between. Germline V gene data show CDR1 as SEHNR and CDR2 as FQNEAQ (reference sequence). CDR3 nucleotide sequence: TGTGCCAGCAGCTTAGAAGTGGGACCACACTACGAGCAGTACTTC. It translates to CASSLEVGPHYEQYF.

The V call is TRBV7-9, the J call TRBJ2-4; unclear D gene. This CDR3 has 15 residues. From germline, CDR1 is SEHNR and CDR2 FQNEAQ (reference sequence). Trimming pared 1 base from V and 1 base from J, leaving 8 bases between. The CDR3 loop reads CASSLGGAAKNIQYF. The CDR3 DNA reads TGTGCCAGCAGCTTAGGAGGAGCGGCCAAAAACATTCAGTACTTC.

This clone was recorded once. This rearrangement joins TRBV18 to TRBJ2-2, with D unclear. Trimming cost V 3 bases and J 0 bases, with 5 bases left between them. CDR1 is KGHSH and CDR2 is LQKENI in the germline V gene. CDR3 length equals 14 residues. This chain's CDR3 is CASSPGPNTGELFF. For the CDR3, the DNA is TGTGCCAGCTCACCCGGACCGAACACCGGGGAGCTGTTTTTT.

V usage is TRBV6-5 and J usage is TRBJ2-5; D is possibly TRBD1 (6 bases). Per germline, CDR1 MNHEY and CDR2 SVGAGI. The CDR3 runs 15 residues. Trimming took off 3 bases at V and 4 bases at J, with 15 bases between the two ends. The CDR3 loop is CASSYTGSPLETQYF. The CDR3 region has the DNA TGTGCCAGCAGTTATACAGGGTCCCCCTTAGAGACCCAGTACTTC.

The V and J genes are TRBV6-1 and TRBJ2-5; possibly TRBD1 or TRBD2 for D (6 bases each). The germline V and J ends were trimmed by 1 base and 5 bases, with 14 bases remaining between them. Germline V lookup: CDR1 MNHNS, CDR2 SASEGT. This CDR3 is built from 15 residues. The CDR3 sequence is CASSEEEGGGETQYF. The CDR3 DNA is TGTGCCAGCAGTGAAGAGGAGGGGGGCGGGGAGACCCAGTACTTC.

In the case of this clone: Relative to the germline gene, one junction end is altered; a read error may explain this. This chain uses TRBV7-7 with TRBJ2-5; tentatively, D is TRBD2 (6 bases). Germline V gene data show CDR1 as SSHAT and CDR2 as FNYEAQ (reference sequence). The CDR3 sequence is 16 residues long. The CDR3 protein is CASSSPWDWQQETQYF. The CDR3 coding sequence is TGTGCTAGCAGCTCGCCCTGGGACTGGCAACAAGAGACCCAGTACTTC.

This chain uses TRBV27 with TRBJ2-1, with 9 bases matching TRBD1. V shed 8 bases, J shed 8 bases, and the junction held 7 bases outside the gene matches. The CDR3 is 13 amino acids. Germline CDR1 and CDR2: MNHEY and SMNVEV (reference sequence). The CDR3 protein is CASLGQGRDEQFF. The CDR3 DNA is TGTGCCAGCCTGGGACAGGGTCGGGATGAGCAGTTCTTC.

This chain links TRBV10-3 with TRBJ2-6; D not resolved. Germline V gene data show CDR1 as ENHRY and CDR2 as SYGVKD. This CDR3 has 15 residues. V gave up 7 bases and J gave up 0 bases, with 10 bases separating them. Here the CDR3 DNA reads TGTGCCATCACTCAACCGGACTCTGGGGCCAACGTCCTGACTTTC. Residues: CAITQPDSGANVLTF.

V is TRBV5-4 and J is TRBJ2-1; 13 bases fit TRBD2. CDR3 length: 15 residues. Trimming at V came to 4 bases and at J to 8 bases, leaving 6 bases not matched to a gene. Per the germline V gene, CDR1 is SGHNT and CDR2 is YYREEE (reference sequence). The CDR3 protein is CASSPTSGGGHEQFF. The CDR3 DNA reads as TGTGCCAGCAGCCCTACTAGCGGGGGGGGACATGAGCAGTTCTTC.

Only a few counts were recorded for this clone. CDR3 sequence reads: CASSLKGGYSNQPQHF. The CDR3 coding sequence is TGTGCCAGCAGTTTAAAGGGGGGTTATAGCAATCAGCCCCAGCATTTT. The genes are TRBV27 and TRBJ1-5, with D possibly matching TRBD1 (6 bases). Trimming cost V 2 bases and J 0 bases, with 11 bases left between them. Germline V gives CDR1 MNHEY, CDR2 SMNVEV (reference sequence). The CDR3 contains 16 residues.

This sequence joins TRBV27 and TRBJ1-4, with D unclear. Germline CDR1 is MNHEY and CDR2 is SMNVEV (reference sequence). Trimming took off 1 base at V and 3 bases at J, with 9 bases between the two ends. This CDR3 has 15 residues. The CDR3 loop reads CASSLLEGPNEKLFF. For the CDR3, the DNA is TGTGCCAGCAGTTTATTGGAGGGCCCTAATGAAAAACTGTTTTTT. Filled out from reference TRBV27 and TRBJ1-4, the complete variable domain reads EAQVTQNPRYLITVTGKKLTVTCSQNMNHEYMSWYRQDPGLGLRQIYYSMNVEVTDKGDVPEGYKVSRKEKRNFPLILESPSPNQTSLYFCASSLLEGPNEKLFFGSGTQLSVL.

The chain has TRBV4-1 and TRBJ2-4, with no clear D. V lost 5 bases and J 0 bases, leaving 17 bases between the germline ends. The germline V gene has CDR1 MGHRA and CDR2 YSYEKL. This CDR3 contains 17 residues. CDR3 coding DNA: TGCGCCAGCAGCGAATCCGACGGTACAGTAGCCAAAAACATTCAGTACTTC. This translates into CASSESDGTVAKNIQYF.

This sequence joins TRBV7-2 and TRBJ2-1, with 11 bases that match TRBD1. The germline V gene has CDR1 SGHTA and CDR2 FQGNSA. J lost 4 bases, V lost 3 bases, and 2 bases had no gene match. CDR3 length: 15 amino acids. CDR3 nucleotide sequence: TGTGCCAGCAGCTTCGGGACAGGGGGATACAATGAGCAGTTCTTC. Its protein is CASSFGTGGYNEQFF.

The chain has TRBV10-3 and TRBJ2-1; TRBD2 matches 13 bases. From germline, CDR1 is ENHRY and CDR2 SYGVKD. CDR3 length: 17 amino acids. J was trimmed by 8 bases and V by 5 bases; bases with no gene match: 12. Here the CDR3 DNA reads TGTGCCATCAGTATCGGACTAGCGGGGGCCGGGAGGGATGAGCAGTTCTTC. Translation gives CAISIGLAGAGRDEQFF.

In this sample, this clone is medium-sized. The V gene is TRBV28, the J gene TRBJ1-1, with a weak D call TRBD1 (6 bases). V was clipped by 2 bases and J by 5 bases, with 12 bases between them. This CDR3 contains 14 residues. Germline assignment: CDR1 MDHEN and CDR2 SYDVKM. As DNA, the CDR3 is TGTGCCAGCAGTTTAGGGACACGGCGGACTGAAGCTTTCTTT. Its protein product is CASSLGTRRTEAFF. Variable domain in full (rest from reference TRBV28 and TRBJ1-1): DVKVTQSSRYLVKRTGEKVFLECVQDMDHENMFWYRQDPGLGLRLIYFSYDVKMKEKGDIPEGYSVSREKKERFSLILESASTNQTSMYLCASSLGTRRTEAFFGQGTRLTVV.

The CDR3: CASSQKGRFYEQYV. The CDR3 DNA follows: TGTGCCAGCAGCCAAAAGGGACGGTTCTACGAGCAGTACGTC. The chain links TRBV14 to TRBJ2-7; the D call may be TRBD1 or TRBD2 (5 bases each). Trimming took 2 bases from V and 3 from J, leaving 11 bases between them. Germline V CDR1 and CDR2: SGHDN, FVKESK. This CDR3 spans 14 amino acids.